Presented here are 30 T cell receptor beta chains from one specimen sequenced in a study of STAT5B mutations in CD4+ large granular lymphocyte leukemia. This table comes from immunoSEQ multiplex PCR, and its TCRdb copy is limited to in-frame clones, with some not included. Found here are more than 30,000 clones, around 89% of them singletons; the top ten hold about 0.92%. The sequencing sample was made of CD4+ T cells from blood buffy coats. The source of these receptors is a human donor in good health.

In its sample, this clone was seen a few times. This chain uses TRBV7-9 with TRBJ2-2, with D possibly called TRBD1 or TRBD2 (5 bases each). V lost 0 bases and J 3 bases, leaving 8 bases between the germline ends. The CDR3 is 15 amino acids. Germline V gene lookup returns CDR1 SEHNR and CDR2 FQNEAQ (reference sequence). The chain's CDR3 is CASSLALGDTGELFF. DNA of the CDR3: TGTGCCAGCAGCTTAGCGCTGGGGGACACCGGGGAGCTGTTTTTT.

CDR3 residues: CASSADIRNSPLHF. The CDR3 DNA reads as TGCGCCAGCAGCGCGGACATAAGGAATTCACCCCTCCACTTT. This chain joins TRBV5-1 and TRBJ1-6; D is perhaps TRBD1 (5 bases). The CDR3 extends over 14 amino acids. V was shortened by 4 bases and J by 7 bases, with 12 bases between the two germline ends. Germline values: CDR1 SGHRS, CDR2 YFSETQ.

The chain joins TRBV19 to TRBJ1-2; the match to TRBD1 covers 9 bases. The CDR3 contains 14 residues. CDR1 and CDR2 (germline): LNHDA, SQIVND (reference sequence). The junction had 7 bases not matched to a gene; V was cut back by 3 bases and J by 8 bases. CDR3 DNA sequence: TGTGCCAGTAGTATGTGGACAGGGGCGGACGGCTACACCTTC. The encoded protein is CASSMWTGADGYTF. The whole variable domain, filled in from reference TRBV19 and TRBJ1-2, reads DGGITQSPKYLFRKEGQNVTLSCEQNLNHDAMYWYRQDPGQGLRLIYYSQIVNDFQKGDIAEGYSVSREKKESFPLTVTSAQKNPTAFYLCASSMWTGADGYTFGSGTRLTVV.

The genes are TRBV6-1 and TRBJ1-2; TRBD1 matches 7 bases. The CDR3 length is 14 residues. The germline CDR1 and CDR2 sequences are MNHNS and SASEGT. The V gene end was trimmed by 6 bases and the J gene end by 2 bases; junction bases not matched to a gene: 6. In DNA, the CDR3 is TGTGCCAGCAGAAACAGGGGCCAGAACTATGGCTACACCTTC. It specifies CASRNRGQNYGYTF.

The table lists this clone with a few counts. The chain carries TRBV28 and TRBJ1-2; 8 bases are shared with TRBD1. The germline V gene encodes CDR1 MDHEN and CDR2 SYDVKM. CDR3 length: 14 amino acids. J lost 7 bases, V lost 6 bases, and 10 bases had no gene match. The CDR3 region is CASSGDRGIFGYTF. CDR3 DNA: TGTGCCAGCAGCGGTGACAGGGGCATCTTTGGCTACACCTTC.

The rearrangement uses TRBV5-4 and TRBJ2-1, with 14 positions matching TRBD2. This CDR3 region has 15 residues. V shed 6 bases, J shed 5 bases, and the junction held 4 bases outside the gene matches. Germline V gene sequence: CDR1 SGHNT, CDR2 YYREEE (reference sequence). The CDR3 region has the DNA TGTGCCAGCACCAGACTAGCGGGAGGGGACAATGAGCAGTTCTTC. Translated, it gives CASTRLAGGDNEQFF.

The V and J genes are TRBV18 and TRBJ1-5; tentative D call: TRBD1 (5 bases). Between the trimmed V and J ends, which lost 3 bases and 7 bases, there was a span of 10 bases. The germline V gene has CDR1 KGHSH and CDR2 LQKENI. The CDR3 totals 13 residues. CDR3 nucleotides: TGTGCCAGCTCACCGGCAGGGAGGCAGCCCCAGCATTTT. Its protein is CASSPAGRQPQHF.

This sequence joins TRBV7-6 and TRBJ1-2; D gene uncertain. Trimming left V 5 bases short and J 8 bases short, with 21 bases between. The CDR3 sequence is 15 residues long. CDR1 is SGHVS and CDR2 is FNYEAQ in the germline V gene. CDR3 coding DNA: TGTGCCAGCAGCCCTCTCGACGGGATCTACTCGGGCTACACCTTC. It translates to CASSPLDGIYSGYTF.

The rearrangement joins TRBV28 to TRBJ1-5; no clear D. CDR3 length equals 13 residues. The germline V and J ends were trimmed by 7 bases and 0 bases, with 7 bases remaining between them. Germline V gene lookup returns CDR1 MDHEN and CDR2 SYDVKM. The CDR3 protein is CASMGYSNQPQHF. The CDR3 region has the DNA TGTGCCAGCATGGGCTATAGCAATCAGCCCCAGCATTTT.

V and J are TRBV6-5 and TRBJ2-7; no firm D call. In germline, CDR1 is MNHEY, CDR2 SVGAGI. V was trimmed by 0 bases and J by 1 base, leaving 10 bases between them. CDR3 length: 15 amino acids. The CDR3 here is CASSYSGESSYEQYF. As DNA, the CDR3 is TGTGCCAGCAGTTACTCGGGCGAAAGTTCCTACGAGCAGTACTTC.

This clone was found a few times. The chain uses TRBV18 and TRBJ1-5; D possibly corresponds to TRBD1 (6 bases). Germline V gene lookup returns CDR1 KGHSH and CDR2 LQKENI. Trimming cost V 1 base and J 6 bases, with 13 bases left between them. This CDR3 is built from 15 residues. CDR3 bases: TGTGCCAGCTCACCACGAGTACAGGGTGGTCAGCCCCAGCATTTT. It yields the protein CASSPRVQGGQPQHF.

The chain uses TRBV11-3 and TRBJ1-2; the D is unclear. The CDR3 spans 13 residues. V was shortened by 4 bases and J by 4 bases, with 10 bases between the two germline ends. Germline values: CDR1 SGHNT, CDR2 YENEEA. The DNA of the CDR3 is TGTGCCAGCAGCTCTCGAAATAGCTATGGCTACACCTTC. Its protein product is CASSSRNSYGYTF.

The V and J genes are TRBV5-4 and TRBJ2-5, with D possibly being TRBD1 or TRBD2 (6 bases each). Germline V gene lookup returns CDR1 SGHNT and CDR2 YYREEE (reference sequence). The CDR3 length is 14 residues. V lost 1 base and J 2 bases, leaving 9 bases between the germline ends. The CDR3 DNA is TGTGCCAGCAGCTTGAGGGGGGAGCAAGAGACCCAGTACTTC. Its translation is CASSLRGEQETQYF.

V gene TRBV7-8 combines with J gene TRBJ1-2, with D possibly matching TRBD1 (5 bases). From germline, CDR1 is SGHVS and CDR2 FQNEAQ. This CDR3 has 11 residues. V shed 7 bases and J shed 8 bases, with 11 bases lying between them. The DNA for the CDR3 is TGTGCCAGCAAAACAGGTTACGGCTACACCTTC. This gives the protein CASKTGYGYTF.

This rearrangement joins TRBV11-3 to TRBJ1-2; D is possibly TRBD1 (5 bases). The CDR3 sequence is 11 residues long. Trimming cost V 8 bases and J 3 bases, with 7 bases left between them. In germline, CDR1 is SGHNT, CDR2 YENEEA. The CDR3 nucleotides read TGTGCCAGCGAGGGGTACTATGGCTACACCTTC. Amino acids: CASEGYYGYTF.

The chain combines TRBV6-4 with TRBJ2-1, with 7 bases lining up with TRBD2. CDR1 MRHNA and CDR2 SNTAGT come from the germline V gene. Unmatched junction bases numbered 7, after V lost 1 base and J lost 7 bases. This CDR3 is built from 15 residues. The CDR3 reads CASSDYPGGTNEQFF. The CDR3 DNA is TGTGCCAGCAGTGACTATCCGGGAGGTACGAATGAGCAGTTCTTC.

The J gene is TRBJ1-2, the V gene TRBV6-5; D uncertain. This CDR3 is built from 13 residues. The germline V gene encodes CDR1 MNHEY and CDR2 SVGAGI. Trimming stripped 2 bases from V and 7 bases from J, with 11 bases between. DNA of the CDR3: TGTGCCAGCAGTTACGGAGTCGGCGGTGGCTACACCTTC. Translated: CASSYGVGGGYTF.

The chain couples TRBV7-2 to TRBJ2-5, with D uncertain. Germline V gives CDR1 SGHTA, CDR2 FQGNSA. V was trimmed by 5 bases and J by 2 bases, leaving 3 bases between them. The CDR3 has 11 amino acids. CDR3 nucleotide sequence: TGTGCCAGCAGCCCACAAGAGACCCAGTACTTC. It yields the protein CASSPQETQYF.

This chain uses TRBV6-4 with TRBJ2-7; possible D gene TRBD1, 6 bases. The CDR3 is made up of 11 amino acids. Trimming pared 8 bases from V and 4 bases from J, leaving 9 bases between. Germline values: CDR1 MRHNA, CDR2 SNTAGT. CDR3 protein: CASQGIYEQYF. DNA for the CDR3: TGTGCCAGCCAGGGGATTTACGAGCAGTACTTC.

The chain is built from TRBV19 and TRBJ1-5; weak D call: TRBD1 (6 bases). Trimming removed 11 bases from V and 4 bases from J, with 21 bases in between. Germline CDR1 is LNHDA and CDR2 is SQIVND (reference sequence). The CDR3 is 15 amino acids. The CDR3 bases are TGTGCCGGGGGCCTCCGATCGGTAGGTAATCAGCCCCAGCATTTT. This gives the protein CAGGLRSVGNQPQHF.

The gene calls are TRBV5-8 and TRBJ2-3, with D maybe TRBD1 (6 bases). CDR1 and CDR2 from the germline V gene are SGHTS and YDEGEE. The CDR3 has 14 amino acids. With 1 base removed from V and 2 bases from J, the gap between germline ends came to 8 bases. Here the CDR3 reads CASSLSGVTDTQYF. CDR3 DNA sequence: TGTGCCAGCAGCTTGTCAGGGGTCACAGATACGCAGTATTTT.

V and J are TRBV4-3 and TRBJ2-7; D gene ambiguous. V dropped 1 base and J dropped 4 bases, with 11 bases sitting between them. CDR3 size: 14 residues. Per the germline V gene, CDR1 is LGHNA and CDR2 is YSLEER. Written as DNA, the CDR3 is TGCGCCAGCAGCCAAGGCACTGAGGCTTACGAGCAGTACTTC. Translated: CASSQGTEAYEQYF.

This sequence joins TRBV7-8 and TRBJ1-3; D remains ambiguous. V lost 5 bases and J lost 0, with 8 bases in between. Germline CDR1 reads SGHVS; CDR2 reads FQNEAQ. The CDR3 is 14 amino acids. CDR3 sequence reads: CASSPSRSGNTIYF. DNA of the CDR3: TGTGCCAGCAGCCCATCACGCTCTGGAAACACCATATATTTT.

The gene calls are TRBV18 and TRBJ1-1; D not certain. The CDR3 length is 15 residues. V was trimmed by 3 bases and J by 4 bases, leaving 15 bases between them. The germline gives CDR1 KGHSH, CDR2 LQKENI. CDR3 DNA: TGTGCCAGCTCACCCCCTGAGGGCCGGGTCACTGAAGCTTTCTTT. Encoded protein: CASSPPEGRVTEAFF.

The CDR3 loop is CASSLDFRGEGYTF. CDR3 in DNA: TGCGCCAGCAGCTTGGATTTCCGGGGCGAGGGCTACACCTTC. J is TRBJ1-2 and V is TRBV5-1, with D possibly TRBD1 on 5 matching bases. Germline V gene data show CDR1 as SGHRS and CDR2 as YFSETQ. The CDR3 is 14 amino acids. V shed 0 bases and J shed 8 bases, with 14 bases lying between them.

The rearrangement joins TRBV7-9 to TRBJ1-1; unclear D gene. CDR1 and CDR2 from the germline V gene are SEHNR and FQNEAQ (reference sequence). Trimming took off 5 bases at V and 11 bases at J, with 12 bases between the two ends. This CDR3 is built from 11 residues. Here the CDR3 reads CASSRVELAFF. CDR3 nucleotide sequence: TGTGCCAGCAGCCGCGTGGAGTTGGCTTTCTTT.

The V gene is TRBV27, the J gene TRBJ2-2, with 7 bases aligning to TRBD1. The germline V gene has CDR1 MNHEY and CDR2 SMNVEV (reference sequence). J was trimmed by 3 bases and V by 8 bases; bases with no gene match: 9. The CDR3 covers 15 residues. CDR3 bases: TGTGCCAGCTCGCCCGGGACAGTGCACACCGGGGAGCTGTTTTTT. This gives the protein CASSPGTVHTGELFF.

The chain couples TRBV6-1 to TRBJ2-1; D uncertain. The germline gives CDR1 MNHNS, CDR2 SASEGT. The CDR3 is 14 amino acids. V dropped 1 base and J dropped 9 bases, with 13 bases sitting between them. The CDR3 DNA follows: TGTGCCAGCAGTGAAGGCTCGGGCTGGGGTGAGCAGTTCTTC. This gives the protein CASSEGSGWGEQFF.

The chain joins TRBV11-2 to TRBJ2-7, with TRBD1 as a possible D gene (6 bases). This CDR3 comprises 15 residues. The germline V gene encodes CDR1 SGHAT and CDR2 FQNNGV. V shed 1 base and J shed 0 bases, with 10 bases lying between them. CDR3 protein: CASSLVQDSSYEQYF. In DNA form, the CDR3 reads TGTGCCAGCAGCTTAGTGCAGGACAGCTCCTACGAGCAGTACTTC.

The V gene is TRBV6-5, the J gene TRBJ2-5; D is undetermined. CDR3 length equals 14 residues. CDR1 is MNHEY, CDR2 SVGAGI, per germline. V shed 0 bases and J shed 5 bases, with 10 bases lying between them. As DNA, the CDR3 is TGTGCCAGCAGTTACTCGAAAGGTTGGGAGACCCAGTACTTC. Protein: CASSYSKGWETQYF.